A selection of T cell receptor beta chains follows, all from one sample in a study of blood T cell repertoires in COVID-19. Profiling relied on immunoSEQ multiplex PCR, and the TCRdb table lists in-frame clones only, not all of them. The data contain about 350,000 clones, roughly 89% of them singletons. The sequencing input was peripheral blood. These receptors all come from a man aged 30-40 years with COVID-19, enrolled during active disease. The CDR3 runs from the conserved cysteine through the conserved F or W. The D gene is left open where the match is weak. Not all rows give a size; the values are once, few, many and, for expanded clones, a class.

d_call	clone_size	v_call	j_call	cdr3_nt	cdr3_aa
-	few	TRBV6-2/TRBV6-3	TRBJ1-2	TGTGCCAGCAGCCGAGACGGGGTCTGGGGCTACACCTTC	CASSRDGVWGYTF
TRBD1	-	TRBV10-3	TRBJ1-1	TGTGCCATCTCCTCCCAGGGGGCGAGGGAAGCTTTCTTT	CAISSQGAREAFF
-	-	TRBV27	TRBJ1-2	TGTGCCAGCAGTTTGGAGTACGGGGATCTTGGCTACACCTTC	CASSLEYGDLGYTF
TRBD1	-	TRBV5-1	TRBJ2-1	TGCGCCAGCAGCCTACTAACCGGGACAGGGAGTCCCAATGAGCAGTTCTTC	CASSLLTGTGSPNEQFF
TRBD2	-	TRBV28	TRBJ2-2	TGTGCCAGCAGTTTAACTTCTAGCGGGAGCGTCTTCGGGGAGCTGTTTTTT	CASSLTSSGSVFGELFF
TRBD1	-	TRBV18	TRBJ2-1	TGTGCCAGCTCGCCACTCGCCGGGACAGGGGGCTCCTACAATGAGCAGTTCTTC	CASSPLAGTGGSYNEQFF
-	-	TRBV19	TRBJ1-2	TGTGCCAGTAGTATAGTACCCACAGGATACTATGGCTACACCTTC	CASSIVPTGYYGYTF
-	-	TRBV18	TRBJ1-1	TGTGCCAGCTCACCACCGCTAAGGAACACTGAAGCTTTCTTT	CASSPPLRNTEAFF
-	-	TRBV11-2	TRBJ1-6	TGTGCCAGCAGCACGAACGGGGTGATAGGCTCACCCCTCCACTTT	CASSTNGVIGSPLHF
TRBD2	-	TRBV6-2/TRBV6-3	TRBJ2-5	TGTGCCAGCAGTCTCTTAGCGGGAGGGTCGGGGACCCAGTACTTC	CASSLLAGGSGTQYF
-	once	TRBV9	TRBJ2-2	TGTGCCAGCAGCATCAGCCGAGACGGAGACACCGGGGAGCTGTTTTTT	CASSISRDGDTGELFF
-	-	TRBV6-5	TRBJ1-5	TGTGCCAGCACCCCGGGAAGCAATCAGCCCCAGCATTTT	CASTPGSNQPQHF
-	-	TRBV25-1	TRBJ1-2	TGTGCCAGCAGTGAAGGTGATCGGGGAGGAGGCTACACCTTC	CASSEGDRGGGYTF
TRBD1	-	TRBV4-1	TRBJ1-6	TGCGCCAGCAGCCAAGATGACAGGGGAGGATCACCCCTCCACTTT	CASSQDDRGGSPLHF
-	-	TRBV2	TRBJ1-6	TGTGCCAGCAGTGAACGGCGGGGGCAGAATTCACCCCTCCACTTT	CASSERRGQNSPLHF
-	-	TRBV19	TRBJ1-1	TGTGCCAGTAGTATACTTACCAGGAACACTGAAGCTTTCTTT	CASSILTRNTEAFF
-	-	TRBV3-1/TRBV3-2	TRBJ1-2	TGTGCCAGCAGCCAAGTTTCCCGCCCCGGGGATGGCTACACCTTC	CASSQVSRPGDGYTF
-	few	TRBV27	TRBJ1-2	TGTGCCAGCAGTTCAGGGTCCGCGCTGCACTATGGCTACACCTTC	CASSSGSALHYGYTF
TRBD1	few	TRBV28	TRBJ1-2	TGTGCCAGCAGGACCTTCCAGGGGGCCGTCAACTATGGCTACACCTTC	CASRTFQGAVNYGYTF
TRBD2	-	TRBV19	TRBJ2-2	TGTGCCAGTAGTCCCCGGACTAGCGGGAACACCGGGGAGCTGTTTTTT	CASSPRTSGNTGELFF
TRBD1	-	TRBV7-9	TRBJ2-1	TGTGCCAGCAGCCTAAATCGGGACAGGTCTGCCAATGAGCAGTTCTTC	CASSLNRDRSANEQFF
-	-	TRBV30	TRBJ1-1	TGTGCCTGGAGTGGACAACAGAGTAACACTGAAGCTTTCTTT	CAWSGQQSNTEAFF
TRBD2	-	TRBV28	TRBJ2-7	TGTGCCAGCAGCCAATACCACCGAGGACTAGCCTACGAGCAGTACTTC	CASSQYHRGLAYEQYF
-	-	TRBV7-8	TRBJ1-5	TGTGCCAGCAGCTTACAGGGAAACCAGCCCCAGCATTTT	CASSLQGNQPQHF
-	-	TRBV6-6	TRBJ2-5	TGTGCCAGCAGTTACTGGGCTAGCAGGACCCAAGAGACCCAGTACTTC	CASSYWASRTQETQYF
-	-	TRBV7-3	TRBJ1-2	TGTGCCAGCAGCCCCTCTCGCGACAGGATTTATGGCTACACCTTC	CASSPSRDRIYGYTF